This TCR beta chain was captured by sequencing in a study of radiotherapy plus CTLA-4 blockade in lung cancer. General study findings and limits: Blood saw expansion of tumor-derived TCR clones after radiotherapy plus ipilimumab.

Concerning this clone itself: The antigen remains unidentified.

The junction had 7 bases not matched to a gene; V was cut back by 0 bases and J by 0 bases. There are 19 residues in the CDR3. Generated by immunoSEQ multiplex PCR, the TCRdb table keeps only in-frame clones and is missing some. The sample yields 65,000 to 90,000 clones, roughly 84% seen once. The rearrangement links TRBV23-1 to TRBJ2-1; 11 bases fit TRBD2. TRBV23-1 is annotated as an ORF whose role is uncertain. This clonotype was obtained from a human donor with non-small cell lung cancer that progressed on radiotherapy plus ipilimumab. Source: peripheral blood, taken from a patient treated with radiotherapy plus ipilimumab. CDR3 nucleotides: TGCGCCAGCAGTCAATCGGAACTAGCGGGAGTGAGCTCCTACAATGAGCAGTTCTTC. Translating gives CASSQSELAGVSSYNEQFF.